Many counts were recorded for the clone carrying this TCR beta chain. Its specificity is not known. This entry belongs to a study of breast tumors, draining lymph nodes, adjacent tissues. Findings and limits, study-wide: Tumor repertoires ranked between lymph nodes and nontumor tissue in diversity, with V and J gene preferences. Data fit most tumor T cells coming from lymph node, expanding in tumor. The lymph node origin of tumor T cells was framed as consistent with a hypothesis, not demonstrated. Luminal-like breast cancer showed significantly higher tumor–nontumor repertoire similarity than basal-like.

The lymph nodes were axillary draining lymph nodes from breast cancer patients. Germline assignment: CDR1 LNHDA and CDR2 SQIVND (reference sequence). Trimming took 1 base from V and 8 from J, leaving 9 bases between them. CDR3 size: 13 residues. TCRdb re-called the multiplex PCR reads through MiXCR, storing one row per CDR3 protein. The sample lists 150,000 to 200,000 distinct CDR3 sequences, 30% to 35% occurring once. Sequenced input: axillary lymph node tissue. The chain couples TRBV19 to TRBJ1-5, with no clear D. The sequence was obtained from a female donor with breast cancer. Some clones in this sample may be carry-over from other donors' samples. The CDR3 nucleotides are TGTGCCAGTAGTATAGGAGGGATGGAGCCCCAGCATTTT. Translation gives CASSIGGMEPQHF. The full variable domain, its missing parts supplied by reference TRBV19 and TRBJ1-5, is DGGITQSPKYLFRKEGQNVTLSCEQNLNHDAMYWYRQDPGQGLRLIYYSQIVNDFQKGDIAEGYSVSREKKESFPLTVTSAQKNPTAFYLCASSIGGMEPQHFGDGTRLSIL.